Following are 11 T cell receptor beta chains from one sample sequenced in a study of blood T cell repertoires in COVID-19. Data came from immunoSEQ multiplex PCR; TCRdb stores just in-frame clones and leaves some out. There are 150,000 to 200,000 clones in the sample; about 85% occur only once, and less than 1% lies in the top ten. Sequencing used peripheral blood. These receptors all stem from a man aged 18 to 30 with acute or convalescent COVID-19.

The chain links TRBV4-2 to TRBJ2-7; 10 nucleotides line up with TRBD2. The trim removed 4 bases at V and 4 bases at J, leaving 7 bases unmatched. Germline CDR1 and CDR2: LGHNA and YNFKEQ. This CDR3 region has 15 residues. CDR3 nucleotides: TGTGCCAGCAGCCTAGAGCGGGGGGGCACGTACGAGCAGTACTTC. Amino acid sequence: CASSLERGGTYEQYF.

This chain's CDR3 is CASSNGQPHSGNTIYF. CDR3 DNA sequence: TGTGCCAGCTCAAACGGACAGCCGCACTCTGGAAACACCATATATTTT. The V and J genes are TRBV18 and TRBJ1-3, with D possibly matching TRBD1 (6 bases). The CDR3 is 16 amino acids. Germline CDR1 KGHSH, CDR2 LQKENI. Trimming shortened V by 5 bases and J by 0 bases, and 14 bases separated the two germline ends.

CDR3 DNA sequence: TGTGCCAGCAGTTACCACAGGGGCGCCGGAGAGCCCCAGCATTTT. As protein: CASSYHRGAGEPQHF. The rearrangement links TRBV6-5 to TRBJ1-5, with TRBD1 identical over 7 bases. The CDR3 extends over 15 amino acids. The germline V gene has CDR1 MNHEY and CDR2 SVGAGI. The V and J ends lost 2 bases and 8 bases, in that order; junction bases with no gene match: 9.

The genes are TRBV7-4 and TRBJ2-7, with TRBD1 identical over 7 bases. Germline loops: CDR1 SGHVT, CDR2 SQSDAQ. With V trimmed by 0 bases and J by 0 bases, 5 bases remained unmatched. CDR3 size: 16 residues. CDR3 nucleotide sequence: TGTGCCAGCAGCTTAGCAGGGGGCCTGAACTCCTACGAGCAGTACTTC. Translating gives CASSLAGGLNSYEQYF. The variable domain in full, with the rest retrieved from reference TRBV7-4 and TRBJ2-7, is GAGVSQSPRYKVAKRGRDVALRCDSISGHVTLYWYRQTLGQGSEVLTYSQSDAQRDKSGRPSGRFSAERPERSVSTLKIQRTEQGDSAVYLCASSLAGGLNSYEQYFGPGTRLTVT.

The chain is built from TRBV11-2 and TRBJ2-1, with D possibly matching TRBD1 (5 bases). Germline V gene data show CDR1 as SGHAT and CDR2 as FQNNGV. The germline V and J ends were trimmed by 3 bases and 7 bases, with 13 bases remaining between them. CDR3 length: 14 residues. The CDR3 DNA reads TGTGCCAGCAGCTTCCGGCAGGGAACGAATGAGCAGTTCTTC. Protein product: CASSFRQGTNEQFF.

V is TRBV30 and J is TRBJ1-4, with 8 bases that match TRBD1. Losses at the gene ends were 7 bases for V and 2 bases for J; bases not matched to a gene: 3. This CDR3 has 13 residues. The germline gives CDR1 GTSNPN, CDR2 SVGIG (reference sequence). Here the CDR3 DNA reads TGTGCCTTACAGGGGGACACTAATGAAAAACTGTTTTTT. It translates to CALQGDTNEKLFF.

This clone was observed once. The rearrangement joins TRBV7-6 to TRBJ1-6; weak D call: TRBD1 (5 bases). The CDR3 covers 16 residues. CDR1 is SGHVS, CDR2 FNYEAQ, per germline. Trimming took 1 base from V and 7 from J, leaving 14 bases between them. CDR3 loop: CASSLGPGHLNSPLHF. CDR3 coding DNA: TGTGCCAGCAGCTTAGGCCCAGGACATCTAAATTCACCCCTCCACTTT.

V and J are TRBV5-1 and TRBJ2-7; TRBD1 aligns across 12 bases. The CDR3 sequence is 16 residues long. Per the germline V gene, CDR1 is SGHRS and CDR2 is YFSETQ. V lost 4 bases, J lost 5 bases, and 10 bases stayed unmatched. The CDR3: CASSPGTGGENHEQYF. CDR3 sequence (DNA): TGCGCCAGCAGCCCAGGGACAGGGGGCGAAAATCACGAGCAGTACTTC. Using reference TRBV5-1 and TRBJ2-7 for the parts outside the CDR3, the full variable domain is KAGVTQTPRYLIKTRGQQVTLSCSPISGHRSVSWYQQTPGQGLQFLFEYFSETQRNKGNFPGRFSGRQFSNSRSEMNVSTLELGDSALYLCASSPGTGGENHEQYFGPGTRLTVT.

As DNA, the CDR3 is TGTGCCAGCAGGTCTAGGGGGCCCCAGCATTTT. This sequence encodes CASRSRGPQHF. The chain carries TRBV12-3 or TRBV12-4 and TRBJ1-5; maybe TRBD1 (5 bases). Trimming cost V 6 bases and J 9 bases, with 9 bases left between them. The CDR3 contains 11 residues.

The chain has TRBV7-9 and TRBJ1-2; D might be TRBD1 (5 bases). Germline lookup yields CDR1 SEHNR and CDR2 FQNEAQ (reference sequence). The germline V and J ends were trimmed by 3 bases and 8 bases, with 13 bases remaining between them. The CDR3 is 13 residues long. CDR3 sequence: CASSLDNSVGYTF. The CDR3 DNA sequence: TGTGCCAGCAGCTTGGACAACTCAGTAGGCTACACCTTC.

This clone appeared a single time. CDR3 nucleotide sequence: TGTGCCAGCAGCTTGGGAGGAGGGGGCGGCTATGGCTACACCTTC. It is translated as CASSLGGGGGYGYTF. The chain has TRBV5-5 and TRBJ1-2, with 7 bases lining up with TRBD1. Germline CDR1 SGHKS, CDR2 YYEKEE (reference sequence). The J segment lost 4 bases and the V segment lost 0 bases, leaving 6 bases of the junction unmatched. The CDR3 length is 15 residues.